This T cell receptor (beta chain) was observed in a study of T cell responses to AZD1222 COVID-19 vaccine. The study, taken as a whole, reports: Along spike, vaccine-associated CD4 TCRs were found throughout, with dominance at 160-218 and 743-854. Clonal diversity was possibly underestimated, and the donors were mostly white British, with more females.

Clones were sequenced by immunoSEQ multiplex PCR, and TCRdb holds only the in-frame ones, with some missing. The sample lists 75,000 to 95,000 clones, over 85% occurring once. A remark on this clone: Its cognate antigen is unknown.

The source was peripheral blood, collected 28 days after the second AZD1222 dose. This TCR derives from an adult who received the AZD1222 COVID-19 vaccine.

This chain's CDR3 is CASSLLVAGGLYEQFF. The CDR3 nucleotides read TGTGCCAGCAGTTTATTGGTAGCGGGGGGGCTCTATGAGCAGTTCTTC. The V and J genes are TRBV27 and TRBJ2-1; TRBD2 matches at 11 bases. The length of the CDR3 is 16 residues. The germline gives CDR1 MNHEY, CDR2 SMNVEV (reference sequence). V lost 1 base and J lost 8; bases outside the gene matches: 7.